The rows below give T cell receptor beta chains drawn from one sample of a study of T cells in Graves' hyperthyroidism and ophthalmopathy. TCRdb reprocessed the multiplex PCR reads via MiXCR and lists one record per CDR3 protein. This table has 410,000 or so distinct CDR3 sequences, roughly 15% appearing once. Specimen: blood. Receptors were obtained from a man aged 18 to 29 with Graves' ophthalmopathy. CDR3s include the opening cysteine and the closing phenylalanine or tryptophan. A D gene is named only where the DNA matches it firmly. Rows give clone size only sometimes, using once, few, many, or a class for an expanded clone.

length	D	J	V	size	CDR3	DNA
15	.	TRBJ1-2	TRBV7-8	many	CASSYTTGPKGGYTF	TGTGCCAGCAGCTACACGACAGGCCCCAAGGGAGGCTACACCTTC
12	.	TRBJ2-7	TRBV13	many	CASSPLAGEQYF	TGTGCCAGCAGCCCCCTTGCGGGCGAGCAGTACTTC
14	.	TRBJ2-7	TRBV20-1	many	CSAPGADGRYEQYF	TGCAGTGCCCCCGGAGCGGACGGCAGATACGAGCAGTACTTC
16	.	TRBJ2-2	TRBV15	many	CATSRDRRLGTGELFF	TGTGCCACCAGCAGAGATCGGAGGTTAGGCACCGGGGAGCTGTTTTTT
15	.	TRBJ1-1	TRBV6-1	.	CASSYLGFTNTEAFF	TGTGCCAGCAGTTATTTGGGGTTCACTAACACTGAAGCTTTCTTT
14	.	TRBJ2-3	TRBV24-1	few	CATRDQGPPDTQYF	TGTGCCACCAGGGATCAGGGCCCTCCCGATACGCAGTATTTT
15	.	TRBJ2-3	TRBV27	many	CASSLEGSSTDTQYF	TGTGCCAGCAGTTTAGAGGGGTCTAGCACAGATACGCAGTATTTT
18	TRBD1	TRBJ1-1	TRBV5-6	.	CASSFGQGPRPLNTEAFF	TGTGCCAGCAGCTTCGGACAGGGCCCCAGACCATTGAACACTGAAGCTTTCTTT
14	.	TRBJ1-2	TRBV9	many	CASSGAPQLRGYTF	TGTGCCAGCAGCGGGGCCCCGCAGCTCAGGGGCTACACCTTC
17	TRBD2	TRBJ2-3	TRBV6-5	many	CASSYGSLATSTDTQYF	TGTGCCAGCAGTTACGGGTCACTAGCGACTAGCACAGATACGCAGTATTTT
15	.	TRBJ2-1	TRBV5-1	many	CASSLVAGAGNEQFF	TGCGCCAGCAGCTTGGTTGCGGGGGCCGGAAATGAGCAGTTCTTC
13	.	TRBJ2-1	TRBV7-2	many	CASSSTYGNEQFF	TGTGCCAGCAGCTCTACTTATGGCAATGAGCAGTTCTTC
15	.	TRBJ2-3	TRBV7-2	once	CASRVLGGRGDTQYF	TGTGCCAGCAGGGTACTCGGGGGTAGAGGCGATACGCAGTATTTT
15	TRBD1	TRBJ1-1	TRBV12-3/TRBV12-4	many	CASSTTGGYGTEAFF	TGTGCCAGCAGTACCACAGGGGGCTATGGCACTGAAGCTTTCTTT
15	TRBD2	TRBJ2-5	TRBV15	.	CATTTSGRARETQYF	TGTGCCACTACGACTAGCGGGAGGGCCCGAGAGACCCAGTACTTC
14	.	TRBJ1-2	TRBV6-6	many	CASSYSSSLYGYTF	TGTGCCAGCAGTTACTCATCGTCCCTCTATGGCTACACCTTC
14	.	TRBJ1-2	TRBV27	.	CASSLAGTPYDYTF	TGTGCCAGCAGTTTGGCCGGGACGCCATATGACTACACCTTC
14	TRBD2	TRBJ2-3	TRBV11-2	many	CASRRTSVTDTQYF	TGTGCCAGCAGACGGACTAGCGTCACAGATACGCAGTATTTT
15	.	TRBJ1-1	TRBV6-1	few	CASSEDEFGYTEAFF	TGTGCCAGCAGTGAGGACGAGTTCGGGTACACTGAAGCTTTCTTT
17	.	TRBJ2-3	TRBV4-1	few	CASSQDDTGGHTDTQYF	TGCGCCAGCAGCCAAGATGACACGGGGGGCCACACAGATACGCAGTATTTT
14	.	TRBJ2-3	TRBV20-1	many	CSAGAGGRTDTQYF	TGCAGTGCTGGAGCGGGCGGGCGCACAGATACGCAGTATTTT
14	.	TRBJ2-5	TRBV24-1	many	CATSDRRTQETQYF	TGTGCCACCAGTGATCGCAGGACCCAAGAGACCCAGTACTTC
16	.	TRBJ2-2	TRBV7-3	.	CASSFRGLANTGELFF	TGTGCCAGCAGCTTTCGGGGACTGGCGAACACCGGGGAGCTGTTTTTT
13	.	TRBJ1-5	TRBV6-1	many	CASSDTENQPQHF	TGTGCCAGCAGTGATACTGAAAATCAGCCCCAGCATTTT
14	TRBD1	TRBJ2-7	TRBV12-3/TRBV12-4	once	CASRGQGTYNEQYF	TGTGCCAGCAGGGGACAGGGAACCTACAATGAGCAGTACTTC
15	TRBD2	TRBJ2-1	TRBV27	many	CASSGLAGGNGEQFF	TGTGCCAGCAGTGGACTAGCGGGAGGGAACGGCGAGCAGTTCTTC